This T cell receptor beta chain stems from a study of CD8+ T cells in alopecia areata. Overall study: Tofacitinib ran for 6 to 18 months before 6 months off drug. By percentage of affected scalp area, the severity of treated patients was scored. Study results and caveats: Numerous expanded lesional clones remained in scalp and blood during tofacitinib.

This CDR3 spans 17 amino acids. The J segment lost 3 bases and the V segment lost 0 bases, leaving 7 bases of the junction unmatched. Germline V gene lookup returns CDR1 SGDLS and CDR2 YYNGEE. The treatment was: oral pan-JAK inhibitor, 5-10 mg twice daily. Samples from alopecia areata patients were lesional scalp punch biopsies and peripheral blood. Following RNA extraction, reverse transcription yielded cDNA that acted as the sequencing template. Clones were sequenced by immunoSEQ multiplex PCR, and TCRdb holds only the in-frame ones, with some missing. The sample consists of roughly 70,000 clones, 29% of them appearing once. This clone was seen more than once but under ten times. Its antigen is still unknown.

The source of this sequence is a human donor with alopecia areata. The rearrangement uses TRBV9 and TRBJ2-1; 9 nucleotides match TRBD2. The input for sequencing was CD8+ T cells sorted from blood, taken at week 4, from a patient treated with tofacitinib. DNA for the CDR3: TGTGCCAGCAGCGTAGATACTAGCGGGCGGAACTACAATGAGCAGTTCTTC. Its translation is CASSVDTSGRNYNEQFF.